This TCR beta chain was obtained from a study of blood T cell repertoires in COVID-19. Study information: T cells, B-cell-depleted T cells, or PBMCs provided the cDNA or gDNA that served as material.

The CDR3 totals 13 residues. Trimming shortened V by 6 bases and J by 3 bases, and 11 bases separated the two germline ends. Germline CDR1 SGHTA, CDR2 FQGNSA. In the original workflow: Reference gene primer amplification yielded estimated nucleated cell counts. Produced via immunoSEQ multiplex PCR; TCRdb's table is partial and in-frame only. Clone size and the V and J calls come from that table; the DNA yielded D and trimming. Of nearly 350,000 clones listed, over 75% were seen once; the top ten hold about 0.93%. Categorization into cohorts depended on clinical history that participants reported. This clone was seen only once.

The receptor comes from a woman in her thirties who had recovered from COVID-19. The sample was PBMCs or T cells enriched from blood (not recorded which). V usage is TRBV7-2 and J usage is TRBJ1-1; D remains ambiguous. CDR3 protein: CASSLTRDTEAFF. The CDR3 bases are TGTGCCAGCAGTCTTACCCGGGACACTGAAGCTTTCTTT.